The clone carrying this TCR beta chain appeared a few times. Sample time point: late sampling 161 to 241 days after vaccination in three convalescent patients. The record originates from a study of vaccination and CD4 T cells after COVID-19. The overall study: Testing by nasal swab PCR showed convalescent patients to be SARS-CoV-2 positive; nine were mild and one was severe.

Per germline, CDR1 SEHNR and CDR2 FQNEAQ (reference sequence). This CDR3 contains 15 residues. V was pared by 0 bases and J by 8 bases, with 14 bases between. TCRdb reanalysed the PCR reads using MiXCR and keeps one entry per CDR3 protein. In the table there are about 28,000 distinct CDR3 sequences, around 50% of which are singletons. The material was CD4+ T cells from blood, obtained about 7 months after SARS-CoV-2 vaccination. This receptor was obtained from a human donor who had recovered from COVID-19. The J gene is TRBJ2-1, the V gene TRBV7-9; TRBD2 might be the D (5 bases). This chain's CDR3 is CASSLASSRSYEQFF. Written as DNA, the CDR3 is TGTGCCAGCAGCTTAGCCTCTAGCAGGAGTTATGAGCAGTTCTTC.